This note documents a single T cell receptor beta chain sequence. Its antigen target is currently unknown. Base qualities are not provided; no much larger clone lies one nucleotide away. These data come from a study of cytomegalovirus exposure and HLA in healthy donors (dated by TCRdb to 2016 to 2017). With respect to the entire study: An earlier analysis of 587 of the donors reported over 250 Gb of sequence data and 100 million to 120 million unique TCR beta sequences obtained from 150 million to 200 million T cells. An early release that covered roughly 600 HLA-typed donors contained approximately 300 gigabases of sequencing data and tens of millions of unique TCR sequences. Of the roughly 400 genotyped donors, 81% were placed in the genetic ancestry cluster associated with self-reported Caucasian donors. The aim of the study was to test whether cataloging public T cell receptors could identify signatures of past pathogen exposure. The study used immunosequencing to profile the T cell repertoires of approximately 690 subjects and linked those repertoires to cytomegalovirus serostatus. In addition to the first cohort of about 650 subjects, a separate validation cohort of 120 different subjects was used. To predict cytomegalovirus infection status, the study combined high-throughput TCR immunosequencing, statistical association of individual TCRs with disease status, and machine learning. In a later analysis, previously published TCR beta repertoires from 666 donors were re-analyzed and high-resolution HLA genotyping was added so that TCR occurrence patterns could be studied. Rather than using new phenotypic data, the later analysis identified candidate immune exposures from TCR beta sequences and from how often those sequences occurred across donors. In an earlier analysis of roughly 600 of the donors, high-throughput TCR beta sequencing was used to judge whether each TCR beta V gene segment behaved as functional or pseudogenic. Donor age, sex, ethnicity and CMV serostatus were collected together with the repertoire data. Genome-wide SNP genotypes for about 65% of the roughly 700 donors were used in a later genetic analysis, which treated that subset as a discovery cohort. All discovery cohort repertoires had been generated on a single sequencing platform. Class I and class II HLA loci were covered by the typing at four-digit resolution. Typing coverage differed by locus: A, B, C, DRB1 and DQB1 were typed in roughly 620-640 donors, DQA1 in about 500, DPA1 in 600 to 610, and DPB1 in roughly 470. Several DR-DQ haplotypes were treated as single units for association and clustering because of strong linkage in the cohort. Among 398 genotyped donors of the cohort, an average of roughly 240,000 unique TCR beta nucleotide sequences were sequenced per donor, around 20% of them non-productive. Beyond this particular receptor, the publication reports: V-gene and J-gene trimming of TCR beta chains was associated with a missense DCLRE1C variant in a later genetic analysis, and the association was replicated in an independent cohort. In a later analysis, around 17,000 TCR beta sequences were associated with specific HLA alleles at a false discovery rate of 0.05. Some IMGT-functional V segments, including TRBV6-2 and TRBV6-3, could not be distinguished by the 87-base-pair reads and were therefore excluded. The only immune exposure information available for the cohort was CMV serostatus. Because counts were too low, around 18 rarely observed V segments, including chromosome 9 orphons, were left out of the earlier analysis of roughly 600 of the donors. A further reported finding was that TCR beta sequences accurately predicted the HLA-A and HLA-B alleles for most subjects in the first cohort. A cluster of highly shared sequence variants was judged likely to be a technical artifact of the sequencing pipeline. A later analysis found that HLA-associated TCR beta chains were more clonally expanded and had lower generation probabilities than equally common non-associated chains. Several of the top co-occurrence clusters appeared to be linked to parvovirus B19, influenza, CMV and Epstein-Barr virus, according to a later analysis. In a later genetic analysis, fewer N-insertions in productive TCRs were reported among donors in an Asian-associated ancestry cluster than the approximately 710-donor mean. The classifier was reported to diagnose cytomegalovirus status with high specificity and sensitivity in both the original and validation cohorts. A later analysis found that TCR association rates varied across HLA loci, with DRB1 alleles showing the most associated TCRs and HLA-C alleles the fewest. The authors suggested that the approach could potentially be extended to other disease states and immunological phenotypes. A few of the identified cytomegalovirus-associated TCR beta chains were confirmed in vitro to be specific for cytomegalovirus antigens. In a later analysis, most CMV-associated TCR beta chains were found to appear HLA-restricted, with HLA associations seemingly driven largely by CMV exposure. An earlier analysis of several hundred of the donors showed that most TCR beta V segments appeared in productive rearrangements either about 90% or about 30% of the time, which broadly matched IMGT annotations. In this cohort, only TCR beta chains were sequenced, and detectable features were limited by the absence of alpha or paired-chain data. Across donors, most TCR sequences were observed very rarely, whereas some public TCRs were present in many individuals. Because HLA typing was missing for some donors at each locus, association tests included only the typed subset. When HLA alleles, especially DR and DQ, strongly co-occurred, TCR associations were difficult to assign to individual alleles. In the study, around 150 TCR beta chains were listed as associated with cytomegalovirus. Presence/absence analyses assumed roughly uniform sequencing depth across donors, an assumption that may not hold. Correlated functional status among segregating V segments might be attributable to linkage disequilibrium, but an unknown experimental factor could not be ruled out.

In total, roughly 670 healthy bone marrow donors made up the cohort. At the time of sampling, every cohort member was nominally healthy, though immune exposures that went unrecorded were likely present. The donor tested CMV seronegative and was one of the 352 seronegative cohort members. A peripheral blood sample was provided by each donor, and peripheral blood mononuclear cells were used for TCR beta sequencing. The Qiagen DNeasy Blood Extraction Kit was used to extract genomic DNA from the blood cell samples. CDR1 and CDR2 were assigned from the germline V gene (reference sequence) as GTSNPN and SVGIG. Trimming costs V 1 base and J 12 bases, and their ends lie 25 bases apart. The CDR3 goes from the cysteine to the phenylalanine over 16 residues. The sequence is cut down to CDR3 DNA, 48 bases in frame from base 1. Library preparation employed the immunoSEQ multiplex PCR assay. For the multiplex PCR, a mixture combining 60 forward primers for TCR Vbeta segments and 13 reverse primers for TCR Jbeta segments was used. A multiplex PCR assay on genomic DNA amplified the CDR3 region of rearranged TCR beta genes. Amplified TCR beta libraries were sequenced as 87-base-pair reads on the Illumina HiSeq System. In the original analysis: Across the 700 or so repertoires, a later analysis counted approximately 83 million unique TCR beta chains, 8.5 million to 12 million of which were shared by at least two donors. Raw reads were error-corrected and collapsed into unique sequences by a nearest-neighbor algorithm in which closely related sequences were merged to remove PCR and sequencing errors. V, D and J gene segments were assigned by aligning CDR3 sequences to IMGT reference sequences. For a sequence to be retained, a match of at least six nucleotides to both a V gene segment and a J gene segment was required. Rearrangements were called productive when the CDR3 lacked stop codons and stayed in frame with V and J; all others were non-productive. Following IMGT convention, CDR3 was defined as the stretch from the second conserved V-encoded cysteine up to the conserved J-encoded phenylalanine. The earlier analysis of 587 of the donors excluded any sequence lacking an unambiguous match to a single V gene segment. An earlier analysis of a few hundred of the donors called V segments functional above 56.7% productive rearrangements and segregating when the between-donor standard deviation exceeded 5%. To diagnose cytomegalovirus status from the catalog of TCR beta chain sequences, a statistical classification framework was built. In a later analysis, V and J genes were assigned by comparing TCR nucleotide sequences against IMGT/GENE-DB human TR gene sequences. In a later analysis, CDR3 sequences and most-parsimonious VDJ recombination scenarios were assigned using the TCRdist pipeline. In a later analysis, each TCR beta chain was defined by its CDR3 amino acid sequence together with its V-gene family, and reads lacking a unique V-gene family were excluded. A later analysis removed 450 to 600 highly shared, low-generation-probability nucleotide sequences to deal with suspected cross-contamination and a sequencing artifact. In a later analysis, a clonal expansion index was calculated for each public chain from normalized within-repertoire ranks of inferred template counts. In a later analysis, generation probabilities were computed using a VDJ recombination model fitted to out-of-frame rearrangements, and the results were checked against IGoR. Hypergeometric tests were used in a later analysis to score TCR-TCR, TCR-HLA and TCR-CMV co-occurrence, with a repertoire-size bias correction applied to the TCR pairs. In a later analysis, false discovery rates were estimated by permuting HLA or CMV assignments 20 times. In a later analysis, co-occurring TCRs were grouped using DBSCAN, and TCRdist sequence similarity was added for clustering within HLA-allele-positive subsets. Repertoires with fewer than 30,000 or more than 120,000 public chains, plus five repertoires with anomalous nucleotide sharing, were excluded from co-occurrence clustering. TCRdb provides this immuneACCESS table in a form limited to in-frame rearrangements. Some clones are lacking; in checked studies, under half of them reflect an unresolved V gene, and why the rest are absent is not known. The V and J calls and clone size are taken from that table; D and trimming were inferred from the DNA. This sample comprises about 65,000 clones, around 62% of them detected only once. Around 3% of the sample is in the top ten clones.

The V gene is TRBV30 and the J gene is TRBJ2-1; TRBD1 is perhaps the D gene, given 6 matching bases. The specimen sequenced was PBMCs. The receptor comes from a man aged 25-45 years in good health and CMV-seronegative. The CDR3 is CAWSAPGTTAQERQFF. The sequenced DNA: TGTGCCTGGAGTGCACCCGGGACAACGGCTCAAGAGAGGCAGTTCTTC. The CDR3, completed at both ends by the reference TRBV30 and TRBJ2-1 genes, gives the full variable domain SQTIHQWPATLVQPVGSPLSLECTVEGTSNPNLYWYRQAAGRGLQLLFYSVGIGQISSEVPQNLSASRPQDRQFILSSKKLLLSDSGFYLCAWSAPGTTAQERQFFGPGTRLTVL.